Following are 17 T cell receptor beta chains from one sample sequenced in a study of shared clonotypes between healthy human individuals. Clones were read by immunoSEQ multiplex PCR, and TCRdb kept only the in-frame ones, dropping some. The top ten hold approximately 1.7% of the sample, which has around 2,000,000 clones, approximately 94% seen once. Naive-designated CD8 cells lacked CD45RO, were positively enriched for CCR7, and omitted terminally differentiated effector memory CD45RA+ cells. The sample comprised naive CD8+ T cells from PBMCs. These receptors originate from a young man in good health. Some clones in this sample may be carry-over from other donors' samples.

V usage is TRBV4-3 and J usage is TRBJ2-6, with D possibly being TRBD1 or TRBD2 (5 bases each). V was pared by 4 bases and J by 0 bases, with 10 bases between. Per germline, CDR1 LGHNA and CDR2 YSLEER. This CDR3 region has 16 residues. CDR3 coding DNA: TGCGCCAGCAGCCTGGGACGACCCTCTGGGGCCAACGTCCTGACTTTC. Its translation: CASSLGRPSGANVLTF.

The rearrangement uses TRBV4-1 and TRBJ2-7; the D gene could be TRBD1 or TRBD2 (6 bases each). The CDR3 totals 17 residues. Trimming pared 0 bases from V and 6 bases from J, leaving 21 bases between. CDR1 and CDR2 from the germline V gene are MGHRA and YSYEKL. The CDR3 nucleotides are TGCGCCAGCAGCCAAGATTGGGGGTGGTTGGGGGGCGGCGAGCAGTACTTC. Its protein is CASSQDWGWLGGGEQYF.

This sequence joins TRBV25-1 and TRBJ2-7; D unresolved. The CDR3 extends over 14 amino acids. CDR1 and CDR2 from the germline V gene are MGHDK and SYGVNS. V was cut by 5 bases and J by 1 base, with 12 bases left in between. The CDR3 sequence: CASSQGLQSYEQYF. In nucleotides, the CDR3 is TGTGCCAGCAGTCAAGGGTTACAGTCCTACGAGCAGTACTTC.

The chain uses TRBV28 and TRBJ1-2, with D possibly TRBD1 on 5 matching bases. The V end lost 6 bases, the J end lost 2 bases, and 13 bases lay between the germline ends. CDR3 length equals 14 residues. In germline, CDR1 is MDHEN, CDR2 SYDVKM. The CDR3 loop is CASSPGRANYGYTF. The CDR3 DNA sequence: TGTGCCAGCAGCCCAGGGAGAGCCAACTATGGCTACACCTTC.

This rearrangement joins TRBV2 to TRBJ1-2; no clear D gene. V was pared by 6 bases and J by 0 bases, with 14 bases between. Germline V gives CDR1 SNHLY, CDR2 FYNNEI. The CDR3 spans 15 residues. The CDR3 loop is CASRGEADTNYGYTF. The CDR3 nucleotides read TGTGCCAGCAGGGGAGAGGCAGATACTAACTATGGCTACACCTTC. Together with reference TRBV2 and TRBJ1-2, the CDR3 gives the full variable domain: EPEVTQTPSHQVTQMGQEVILRCVPISNHLYFYWYRQILGQKVEFLVSFYNNEISEKSEIFDDQFSVERPDGSNFTLKIRSTKLEDSAMYFCASRGEADTNYGYTFGSGTRLTVV.

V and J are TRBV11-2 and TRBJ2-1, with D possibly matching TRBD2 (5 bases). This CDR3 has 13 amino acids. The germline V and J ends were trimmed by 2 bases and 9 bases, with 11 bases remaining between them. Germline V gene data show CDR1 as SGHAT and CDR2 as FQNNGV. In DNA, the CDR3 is TGTGCCAGCAGCTTAATAGTCGCGGGTGAGCAGTTCTTC. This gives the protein CASSLIVAGEQFF.

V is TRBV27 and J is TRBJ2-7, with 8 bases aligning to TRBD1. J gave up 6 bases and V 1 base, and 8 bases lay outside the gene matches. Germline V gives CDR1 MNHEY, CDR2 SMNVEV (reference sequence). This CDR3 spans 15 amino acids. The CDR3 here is CASSLFAGGFGEQYF. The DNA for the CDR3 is TGTGCCAGCAGTTTATTCGCAGGGGGCTTCGGCGAGCAGTACTTC.

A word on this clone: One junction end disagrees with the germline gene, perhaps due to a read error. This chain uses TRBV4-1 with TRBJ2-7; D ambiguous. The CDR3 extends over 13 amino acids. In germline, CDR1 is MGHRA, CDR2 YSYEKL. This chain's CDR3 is CASSQENSYEQYF. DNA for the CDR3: TGCGCCAGCAGTCAAGAGAACAGCTACGAGCAGTACTTC.

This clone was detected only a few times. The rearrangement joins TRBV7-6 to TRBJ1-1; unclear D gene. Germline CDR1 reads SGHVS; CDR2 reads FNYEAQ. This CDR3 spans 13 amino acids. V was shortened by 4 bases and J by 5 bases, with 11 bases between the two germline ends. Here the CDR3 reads CASSYPLGTEAFF. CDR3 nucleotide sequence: TGTGCCAGCAGCTACCCCTTGGGTACTGAAGCTTTCTTT.

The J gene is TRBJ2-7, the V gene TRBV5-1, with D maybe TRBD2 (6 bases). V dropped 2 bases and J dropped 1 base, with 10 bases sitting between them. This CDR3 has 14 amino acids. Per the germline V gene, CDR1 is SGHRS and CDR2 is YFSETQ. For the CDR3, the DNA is TGCGCCAGCAGCTTTATAGCGGAGTCCTACGAGCAGTACTTC. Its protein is CASSFIAESYEQYF.

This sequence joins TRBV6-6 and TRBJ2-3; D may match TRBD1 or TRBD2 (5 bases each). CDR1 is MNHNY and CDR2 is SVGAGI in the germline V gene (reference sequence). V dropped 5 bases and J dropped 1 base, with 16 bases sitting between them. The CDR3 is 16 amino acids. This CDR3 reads CASSGGLASGTDTQYF. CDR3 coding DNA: TGTGCCAGCAGTGGGGGTCTAGCCTCCGGCACAGATACGCAGTATTTT.

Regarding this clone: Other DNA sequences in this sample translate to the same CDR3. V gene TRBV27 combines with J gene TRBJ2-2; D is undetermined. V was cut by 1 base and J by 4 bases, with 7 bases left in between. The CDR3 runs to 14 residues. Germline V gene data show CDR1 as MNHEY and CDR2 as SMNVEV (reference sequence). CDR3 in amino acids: CASSLLRSTGELFF. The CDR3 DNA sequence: TGTGCCAGCAGTTTATTACGCTCCACCGGGGAGCTGTTTTTT.

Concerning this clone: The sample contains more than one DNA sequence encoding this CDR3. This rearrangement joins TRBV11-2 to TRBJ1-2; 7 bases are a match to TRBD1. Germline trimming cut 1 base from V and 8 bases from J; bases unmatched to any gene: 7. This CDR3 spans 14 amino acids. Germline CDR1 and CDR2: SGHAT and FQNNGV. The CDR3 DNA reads TGTGCCAGCAGCTTAGTAGGGGGCACCTACGGCTACACCTTC. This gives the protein CASSLVGGTYGYTF.

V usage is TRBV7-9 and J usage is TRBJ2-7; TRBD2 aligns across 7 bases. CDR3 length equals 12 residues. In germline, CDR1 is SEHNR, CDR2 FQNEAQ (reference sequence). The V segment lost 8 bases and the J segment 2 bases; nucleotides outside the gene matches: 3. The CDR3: CASLGLAYEQYF. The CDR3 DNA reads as TGTGCCAGCCTCGGACTAGCCTACGAGCAGTACTTC.

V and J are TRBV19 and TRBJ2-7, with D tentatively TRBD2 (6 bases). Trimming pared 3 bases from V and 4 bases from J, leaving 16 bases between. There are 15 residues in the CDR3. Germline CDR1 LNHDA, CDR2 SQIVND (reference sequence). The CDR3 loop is CASSMSDYGSYEQYF. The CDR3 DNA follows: TGTGCCAGTAGTATGTCGGACTACGGGAGTTACGAGCAGTACTTC.

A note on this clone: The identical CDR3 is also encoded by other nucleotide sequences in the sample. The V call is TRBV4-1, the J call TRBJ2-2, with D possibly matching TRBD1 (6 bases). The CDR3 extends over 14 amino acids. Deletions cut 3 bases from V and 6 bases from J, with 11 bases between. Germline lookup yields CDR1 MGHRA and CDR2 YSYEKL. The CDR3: CASSHGRGPGELFF. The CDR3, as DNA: TGCGCCAGCAGCCACGGCAGGGGTCCCGGGGAGCTGTTTTTT.

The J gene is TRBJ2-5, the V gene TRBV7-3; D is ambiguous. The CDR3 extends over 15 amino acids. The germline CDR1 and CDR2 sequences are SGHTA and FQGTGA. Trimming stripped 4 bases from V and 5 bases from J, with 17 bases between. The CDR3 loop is CASSSTRGYGETQYF. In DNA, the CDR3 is TGTGCCAGCAGCTCAACGCGAGGTTACGGGGAGACCCAGTACTTC.